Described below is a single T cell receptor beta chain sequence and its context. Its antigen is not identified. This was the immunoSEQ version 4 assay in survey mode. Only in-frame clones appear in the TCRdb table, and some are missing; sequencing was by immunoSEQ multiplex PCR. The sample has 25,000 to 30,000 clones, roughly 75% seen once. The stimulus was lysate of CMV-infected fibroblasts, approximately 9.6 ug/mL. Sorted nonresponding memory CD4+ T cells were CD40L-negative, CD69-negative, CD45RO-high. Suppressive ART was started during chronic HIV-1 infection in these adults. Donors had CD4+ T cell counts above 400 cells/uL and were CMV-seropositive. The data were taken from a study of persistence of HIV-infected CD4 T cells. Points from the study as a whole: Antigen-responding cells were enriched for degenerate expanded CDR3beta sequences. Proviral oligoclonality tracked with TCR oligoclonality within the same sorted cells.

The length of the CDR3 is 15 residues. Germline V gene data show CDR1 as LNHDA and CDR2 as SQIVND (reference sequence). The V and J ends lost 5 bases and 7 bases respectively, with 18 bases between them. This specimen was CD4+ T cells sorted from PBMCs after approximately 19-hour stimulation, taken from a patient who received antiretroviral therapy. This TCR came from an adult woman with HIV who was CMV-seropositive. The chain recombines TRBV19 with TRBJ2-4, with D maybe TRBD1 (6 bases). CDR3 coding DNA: TGTGCCAGTAGTCCTACAGGGAATCCTACGAACATTCAGTACTTC. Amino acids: CASSPTGNPTNIQYF. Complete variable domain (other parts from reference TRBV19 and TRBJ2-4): DGGITQSPKYLFRKEGQNVTLSCEQNLNHDAMYWYRQDPGQGLRLIYYSQIVNDFQKGDIAEGYSVSREKKESFPLTVTSAQKNPTAFYLCASSPTGNPTNIQYFGAGTRLSVL.